The sequence of this T cell receptor (beta chain) was determined in a study of OX40 agonist ivuxolimab in advanced cancers. The study's findings and limits: Expansion of clones was among the lowest in partial responders at 0.1-3.0 mg/kg.

Repertoires were generated with immunoSEQ multiplex PCR, while TCRdb's copy carries only in-frame clones and drops some. The repertoire holds tens of thousands of clones, with approximately 90% as singletons. A remark on this clone: The target antigen is unknown.

This CDR3 comprises 14 residues. V shed 5 bases and J 4 bases; nucleotides not matched to a gene: 2. Per the germline V gene, CDR1 is SGHTA and CDR2 is FQGNSA. The chain carries TRBV7-2 and TRBJ2-3, with 11 bases matching TRBD2. Sequences were derived from CD4+ or CD8+ T cells sorted from blood, sampled in a trial of the OX40 agonist ivuxolimab. The sequence came from an adult with an advanced solid tumor such as melanoma, head and neck, liver or kidney cancer. The CDR3 here is CASSPGLAADTQYF. The CDR3 DNA is TGTGCCAGCAGCCCGGGACTAGCGGCAGATACGCAGTATTTT.